Only a few counts were recorded for the clone carrying this T cell receptor (beta chain). Its antigen remains unidentified. Germline CDR1 and CDR2: SGHRS and YFSETQ. This CDR3 has 16 amino acids. Losses at the gene ends were 0 bases for V and 4 bases for J; bases not matched to a gene: 7. The data originate from a study of CD4+ T cells in melanoma. Repertoires were generated with immunoSEQ multiplex PCR, while TCRdb's copy carries only in-frame clones and drops some. The data show around 16,000 clones, roughly three quarters seen once. Notes on the study in general: A reported correlation linked neoantigen-specific CD4+ T cells to CD8+, macrophage and B cell function. Neoantigen-specific CD4+ T cells in melanoma reportedly had diverse differentiation states.

The sample taken for sequencing was cells from a culture (not recorded whether cultured in vitro). The V call is TRBV5-1, the J call TRBJ1-2; TRBD1 matches 9 bases. The clonotype originates from a human donor with melanoma. CDR3 in amino acids: CASSLDGTGLSYGYTF. DNA for the CDR3: TGCGCCAGCAGCTTGGATGGGACAGGGCTCTCCTATGGCTACACCTTC.